The clone carrying this T cell receptor (beta chain) is a singleton in its sample. Its antigen is undetermined. The repertoire was sequenced with immunoSEQ multiplex PCR; TCRdb's copy has only in-frame clones and lacks some. This sample has approximately 170,000 clones, with approximately 90% found just once. The V and J ends lost 1 base and 2 bases respectively, with 11 bases between them. CDR1 MGHRA and CDR2 YSYEKL come from the germline V gene. The CDR3 is made up of 15 amino acids. The sample originates from a study of T cell responses to AZD1222 COVID-19 vaccine. Points from the study as a whole: At baseline, seropositivity was found in only six or seven AZD1222 recipients.

Source: peripheral blood, taken 28 days after the second AZD1222 dose. This TCR derives from an adult who received the AZD1222 COVID-19 vaccine. The chain is built from TRBV4-1 and TRBJ1-2; maybe TRBD1 (5 bases). Written as DNA, the CDR3 is TGCGCCAGCAGCCAAGGGGACGGGCTGAACTATGGCTACACCTTC. This gives the protein CASSQGDGLNYGYTF.